What follows are 2 T cell receptor beta chains derived from one specimen sequenced in a study of blood T cell repertoires in COVID-19. TCRdb's table, derived via immunoSEQ multiplex PCR, lists solely in-frame clones and lacks some. The sample holds nearly 250,000 clones; roughly 86% are singletons and the top ten take 5% to 6%. The source material was peripheral blood. The receptors derive from an elderly woman with COVID-19, enrolled during active disease.

The J gene is TRBJ1-6, the V gene TRBV27; D perhaps matches TRBD1 (6 bases). The CDR3 is made up of 16 amino acids. V was cut by 3 bases and J by 1 base, with 10 bases left in between. CDR1 is MNHEY and CDR2 is SMNVEV in the germline V gene (reference sequence). The CDR3 bases are TGTGCCAGCAGTTTGCACAGGGAGTCCTATAATTCACCCCTCCACTTT. This encodes CASSLHRESYNSPLHF.

The chain recombines TRBV7-2 with TRBJ2-6, with unresolved D. The CDR3 is 16 residues long. The V gene's germline CDR1 is SGHTA and CDR2 FQGNSA. V was cut by 5 bases and J by 1 base, with 12 bases left in between. In nucleotides, the CDR3 is TGTGCCAGCAGCGTCATCACAGTATCTGGGGCCAACGTCCTGACTTTC. Translated, it gives CASSVITVSGANVLTF.